Shown below are 16 T cell receptor beta chains from a single sample sequenced in a study of T cells expressing NK-cell markers. TCRdb re-called the 5' RACE reads and shows each CDR3 protein once, DNA omitted. This sample's table has around 380,000 distinct CDR3 sequences. The sequenced material came from blood T cells: a sorted CD56 or NKG2C T cell subset, CD4+ or CD8+ T cells, or bulk PBMC T cells (not recorded which). The receptors derive from a woman aged 50 to 60 in good health.

The chain recombines TRBV12-3 or TRBV12-4 with TRBJ1-6. This CDR3 has 17 amino acids. The chain's CDR3 is CASSQQSSSSYNSPLHF.

The CDR3 spells CASSYNLVSGVNEQFF. This chain links TRBV5-1 with TRBJ2-1; checking the TCRdb D call of TRBD2 is not possible without DNA. There are 16 residues in the CDR3. Germline CDR1 reads SGHRS; CDR2 reads YFSETQ. Looking up the rest from reference TRBV5-1 and TRBJ2-1 gives the full variable domain: KAGVTQTPRYLIKTRGQQVTLSCSPISGHRSVSWYQQTPGQGLQFLFEYFSETQRNKGNFPGRFSGRQFSNSRSEMNVSTLELGDSALYLCASSYNLVSGVNEQFFGPGTRLTVL.

The chain's CDR3 is CASSFYSGINEQFF. V gene TRBV7-8 combines with J gene TRBJ2-1; with no DNA, the TCRdb D assignment of TRBD2 cannot be verified. Germline loops: CDR1 SGHVS, CDR2 FQNEAQ. This CDR3 has 14 amino acids.

The rearrangement uses TRBV27 and TRBJ2-1; with no DNA, the TCRdb D assignment of TRBD2 cannot be verified. Germline values: CDR1 MNHEY, CDR2 SMNVEV (reference sequence). The CDR3 has 16 residues. This CDR3 is CASSLLTSGTYNEQFF.

The chain recombines TRBV7-7 with TRBJ2-7; the D call of TRBD1 rests on TCRdb alone, since no DNA is present to check it. Germline loops: CDR1 SSHAT, CDR2 FNYEAQ (reference sequence). The CDR3 has 13 residues. CDR3 amino acids: CASSLRERGEQYF.

The chain recombines TRBV4-1 with TRBJ2-3. The CDR3 length is 15 residues. Germline V gives CDR1 MGHRA, CDR2 YSYEKL. The CDR3 sequence: CASSQGPRIPDTQYF.

The V call is TRBV12-3 or TRBV12-4, the J call TRBJ1-5. This CDR3 is built from 12 residues. The CDR3 loop reads CASSVLGLPQHF.

The chain carries TRBV20-1 and TRBJ2-4; the D call of TRBD1 rests on TCRdb alone, since no DNA is present to check it. The length of the CDR3 is 16 residues. Germline CDR1 is DFQATT and CDR2 is SNEGSKA (reference sequence). The CDR3 loop reads CSARVDPGLAKNIQYF.

This chain connects TRBV4-1 to TRBJ2-1; without DNA, the TCRdb call of TRBD2 cannot be checked. The length of the CDR3 is 16 residues. Germline assignment: CDR1 MGHRA and CDR2 YSYEKL. The CDR3 loop reads CASSQGSSGSQNEQFF.

The rearrangement joins TRBV20-1 to TRBJ2-4; TCRdb's D call of TRBD2 is untestable without DNA. Germline lookup yields CDR1 DFQATT and CDR2 SNEGSKA (reference sequence). This CDR3 has 15 amino acids. CDR3 protein: CSAREAGLAKNIQYF.

The chain combines TRBV24-1 with TRBJ2-1; with no DNA, the TCRdb D assignment of TRBD2 cannot be verified. Germline-derived CDR1 and CDR2 are KGHDR and SFDVKD. The CDR3 runs to 14 residues. This CDR3 reads CATSDLSGSSEQFF.

The V gene is TRBV20-1, the J gene TRBJ1-6; there is no DNA to check the TCRdb D call of TRBD1. Per germline, CDR1 DFQATT and CDR2 SNEGSKA (reference sequence). The CDR3 extends over 14 amino acids. CDR3 sequence: CSALAGQGGSPLHF.

The genes are TRBV11-2 and TRBJ1-3; TCRdb lists TRBD1, though no DNA is available to test this call. The CDR3 extends over 15 amino acids. Germline lookup yields CDR1 SGHAT and CDR2 FQNNGV. CDR3 region: CASSRGTDSLNTIYF.

The chain joins TRBV10-3 to TRBJ2-7; TCRdb's D call of TRBD1 is untestable without DNA. CDR3 length: 14 amino acids. Germline V lookup: CDR1 ENHRY, CDR2 SYGVKD. CDR3 protein: CAILPGTGQNEQYF.

The rearrangement uses TRBV5-1 and TRBJ2-1; the TCRdb call, TRBD2, lacks DNA for checking. This CDR3 has 14 residues. CDR1 is SGHRS and CDR2 is YFSETQ in the germline V gene. CDR3 region: CASSQTSGSVEQFF.

The gene calls are TRBV27 and TRBJ1-2. The germline V gene has CDR1 MNHEY and CDR2 SMNVEV (reference sequence). This CDR3 is 12 amino acids long. The CDR3 protein is CASSSMGDGYTF.